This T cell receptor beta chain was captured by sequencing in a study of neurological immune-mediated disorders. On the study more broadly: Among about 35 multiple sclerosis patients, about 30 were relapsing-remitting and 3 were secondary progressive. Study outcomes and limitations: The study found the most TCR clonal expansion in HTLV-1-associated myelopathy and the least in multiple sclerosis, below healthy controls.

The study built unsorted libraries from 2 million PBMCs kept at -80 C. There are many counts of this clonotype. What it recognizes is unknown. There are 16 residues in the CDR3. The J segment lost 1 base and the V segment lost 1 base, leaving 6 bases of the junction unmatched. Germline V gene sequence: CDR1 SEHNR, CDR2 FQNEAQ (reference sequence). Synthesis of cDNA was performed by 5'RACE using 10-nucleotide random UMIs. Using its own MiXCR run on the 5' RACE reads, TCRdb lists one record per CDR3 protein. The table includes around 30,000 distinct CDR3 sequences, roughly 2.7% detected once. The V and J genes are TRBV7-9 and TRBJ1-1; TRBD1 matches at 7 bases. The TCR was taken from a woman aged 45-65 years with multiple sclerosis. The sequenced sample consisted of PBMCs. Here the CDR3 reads CASSLGRQGWNTEAFF. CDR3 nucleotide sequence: TGTGCCAGCAGCTTAGGAAGACAGGGATGGAACACTGAAGCTTTCTTT.